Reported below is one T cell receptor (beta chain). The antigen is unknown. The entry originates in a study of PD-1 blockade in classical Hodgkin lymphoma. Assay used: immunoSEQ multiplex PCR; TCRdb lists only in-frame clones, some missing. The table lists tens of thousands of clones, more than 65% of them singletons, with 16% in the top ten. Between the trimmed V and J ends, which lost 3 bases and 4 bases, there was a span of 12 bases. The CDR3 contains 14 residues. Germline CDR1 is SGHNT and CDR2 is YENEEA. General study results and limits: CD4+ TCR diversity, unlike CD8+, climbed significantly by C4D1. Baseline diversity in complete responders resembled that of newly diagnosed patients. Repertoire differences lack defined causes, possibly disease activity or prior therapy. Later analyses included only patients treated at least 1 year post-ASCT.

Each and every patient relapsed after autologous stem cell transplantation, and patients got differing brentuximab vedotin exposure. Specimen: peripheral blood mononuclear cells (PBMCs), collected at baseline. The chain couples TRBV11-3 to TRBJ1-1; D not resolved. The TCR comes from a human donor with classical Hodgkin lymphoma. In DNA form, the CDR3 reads TGTGCCAGCAGCTTGGGAAAGCGGGCCACTGAAGCTTTCTTT. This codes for CASSLGKRATEAFF.